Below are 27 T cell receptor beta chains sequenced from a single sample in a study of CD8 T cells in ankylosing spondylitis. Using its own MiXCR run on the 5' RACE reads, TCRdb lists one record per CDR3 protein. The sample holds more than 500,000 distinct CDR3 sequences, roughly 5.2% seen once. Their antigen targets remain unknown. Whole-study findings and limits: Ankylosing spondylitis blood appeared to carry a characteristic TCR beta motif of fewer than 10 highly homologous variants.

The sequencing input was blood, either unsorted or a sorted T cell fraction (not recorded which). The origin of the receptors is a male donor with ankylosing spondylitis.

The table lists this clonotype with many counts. CDR3 sequence (DNA): TGTGCCAGCAGTGTCGTGGGACTGGAAGAGGAGCAGTACTTC. It yields the protein CASSVVGLEEEQYF. This chain uses TRBV12-3 or TRBV12-4 with TRBJ2-7; D may be TRBD2 (6 bases). The ends were cut back, 5 bases at V and 7 bases at J, with 18 bases in the middle. This CDR3 has 14 amino acids.

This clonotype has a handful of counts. The CDR3 bases are TGCGCCAGCAGCCAAGGACGGGGTTCCTCTGGGGCCAACGTCCTGACTTTC. This gives the protein CASSQGRGSSGANVLTF. This sequence joins TRBV4-1 and TRBJ2-6; possibly TRBD2 for D (5 bases). V gave up 1 base and J gave up 0 bases, with 10 bases separating them. Germline V gene sequence: CDR1 MGHRA, CDR2 YSYEKL. The CDR3 covers 17 residues.

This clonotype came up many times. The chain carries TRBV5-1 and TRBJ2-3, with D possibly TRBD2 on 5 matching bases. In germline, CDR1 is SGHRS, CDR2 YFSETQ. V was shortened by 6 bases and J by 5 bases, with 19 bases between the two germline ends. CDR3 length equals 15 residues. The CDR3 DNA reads TGCGCCAGCAAATTGAGGTGGGAGCCTGGAGATACGCAGTATTTT. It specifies CASKLRWEPGDTQYF.

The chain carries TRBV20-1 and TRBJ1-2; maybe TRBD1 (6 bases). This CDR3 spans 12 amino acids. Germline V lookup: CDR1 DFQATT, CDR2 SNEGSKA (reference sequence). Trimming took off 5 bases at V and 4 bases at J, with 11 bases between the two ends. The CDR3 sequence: CSASPRGYGYTF. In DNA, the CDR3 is TGCAGTGCTTCCCCCAGGGGCTATGGCTACACCTTC.

In nucleotides, the CDR3 is TGTGCCAGCAGTGTACTTTTGTGGGATTACACCGGGGAGCTGTTTTTT. Its protein is CASSVLLWDYTGELFF. V usage is TRBV28 and J usage is TRBJ2-2, with D hard to call. The ends were cut back, 5 bases at V and 3 bases at J, with 16 bases in the middle. Per the germline V gene, CDR1 is MDHEN and CDR2 is SYDVKM. The CDR3 sequence is 16 residues long.

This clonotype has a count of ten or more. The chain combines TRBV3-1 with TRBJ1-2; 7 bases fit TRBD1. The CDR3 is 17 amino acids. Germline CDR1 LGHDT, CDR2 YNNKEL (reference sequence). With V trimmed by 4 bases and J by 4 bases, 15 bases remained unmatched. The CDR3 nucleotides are TGTGCCAGCAGCCGTCCCCTAACAGGGGAGATCTCCTATGGCTACACCTTC. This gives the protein CASSRPLTGEISYGYTF.

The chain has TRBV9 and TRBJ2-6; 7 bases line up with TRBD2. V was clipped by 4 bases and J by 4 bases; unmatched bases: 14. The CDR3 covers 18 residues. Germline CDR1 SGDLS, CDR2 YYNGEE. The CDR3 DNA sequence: TGTGCCAGCAGCCCGAGCGGGACGGCCTTAAGAGGGGCCAACGTCCTGACTTTC. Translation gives CASSPSGTALRGANVLTF.

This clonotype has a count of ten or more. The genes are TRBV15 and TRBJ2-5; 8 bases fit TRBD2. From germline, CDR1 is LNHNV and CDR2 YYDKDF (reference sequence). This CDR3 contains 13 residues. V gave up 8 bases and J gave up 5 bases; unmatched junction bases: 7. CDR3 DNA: TGTGCCACCCGCCGACTAGCGAAGGAGACCCAGTACTTC. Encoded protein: CATRRLAKETQYF.

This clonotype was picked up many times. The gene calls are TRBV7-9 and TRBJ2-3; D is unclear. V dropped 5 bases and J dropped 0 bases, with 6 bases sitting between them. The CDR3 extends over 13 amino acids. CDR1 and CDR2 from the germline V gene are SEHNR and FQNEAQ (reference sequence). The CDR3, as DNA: TGTGCCAGCAGCGCCCGTAGCACAGATACGCAGTATTTT. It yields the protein CASSARSTDTQYF.

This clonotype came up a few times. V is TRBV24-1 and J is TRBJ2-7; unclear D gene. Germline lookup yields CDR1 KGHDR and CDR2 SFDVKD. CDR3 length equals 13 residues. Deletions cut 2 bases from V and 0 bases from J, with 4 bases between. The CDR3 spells CATSDSRSYEQYF. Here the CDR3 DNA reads TGTGCCACCAGTGATTCCCGCTCCTACGAGCAGTACTTC.

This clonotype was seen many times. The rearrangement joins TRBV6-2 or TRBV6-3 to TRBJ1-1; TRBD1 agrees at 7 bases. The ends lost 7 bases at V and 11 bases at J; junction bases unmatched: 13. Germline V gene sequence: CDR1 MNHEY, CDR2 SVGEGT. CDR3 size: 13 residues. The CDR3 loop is CASTQGQRFLAFF. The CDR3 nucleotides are TGTGCCAGCACCCAGGGACAGAGATTTTTGGCTTTCTTT.

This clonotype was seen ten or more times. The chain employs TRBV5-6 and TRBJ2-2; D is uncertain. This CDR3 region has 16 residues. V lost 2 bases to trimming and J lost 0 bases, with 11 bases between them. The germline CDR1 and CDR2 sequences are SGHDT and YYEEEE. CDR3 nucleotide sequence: TGTGCCAGCAGCTTTTCAAGGACGGCGAACACCGGGGAGCTGTTTTTT. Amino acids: CASSFSRTANTGELFF.

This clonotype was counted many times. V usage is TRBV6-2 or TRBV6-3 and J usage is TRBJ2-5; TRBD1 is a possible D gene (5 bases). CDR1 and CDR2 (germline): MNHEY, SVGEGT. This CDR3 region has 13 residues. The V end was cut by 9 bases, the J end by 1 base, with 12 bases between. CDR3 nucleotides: TGTGCCAGTCGTAACAGGTTCCAAGAGACCCAGTACTTC. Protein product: CASRNRFQETQYF.

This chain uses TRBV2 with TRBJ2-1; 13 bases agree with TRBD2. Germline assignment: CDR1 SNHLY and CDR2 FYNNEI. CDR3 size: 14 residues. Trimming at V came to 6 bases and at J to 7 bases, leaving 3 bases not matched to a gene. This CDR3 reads CASRKLAGGNEQFF. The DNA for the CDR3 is TGTGCCAGCAGGAAACTAGCGGGGGGGAATGAGCAGTTCTTC. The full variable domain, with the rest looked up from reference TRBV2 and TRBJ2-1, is EPEVTQTPSHQVTQMGQEVILRCVPISNHLYFYWYRQILGQKVEFLVSFYNNEISEKSEIFDDQFSVERPDGSNFTLKIRSTKLEDSAMYFCASRKLAGGNEQFFGPGTRLTVL.

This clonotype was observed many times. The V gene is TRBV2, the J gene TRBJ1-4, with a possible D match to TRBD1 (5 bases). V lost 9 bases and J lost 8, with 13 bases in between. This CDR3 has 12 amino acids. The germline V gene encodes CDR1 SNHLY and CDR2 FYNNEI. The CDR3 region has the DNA TGTGCCAGTAGAAGGGGTTTCGAAAAACTGTTTTTT. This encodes CASRRGFEKLFF. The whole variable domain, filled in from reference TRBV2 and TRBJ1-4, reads EPEVTQTPSHQVTQMGQEVILRCVPISNHLYFYWYRQILGQKVEFLVSFYNNEISEKSEIFDDQFSVERPDGSNFTLKIRSTKLEDSAMYFCASRRGFEKLFFGSGTQLSVL.

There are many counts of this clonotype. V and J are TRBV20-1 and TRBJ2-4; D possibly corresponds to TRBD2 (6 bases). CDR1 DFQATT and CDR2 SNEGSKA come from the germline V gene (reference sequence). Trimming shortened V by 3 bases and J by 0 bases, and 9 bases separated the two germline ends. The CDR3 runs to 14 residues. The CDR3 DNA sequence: TGCAGTGCTAGGGGGGACTTAGCCAAAAACATTCAGTACTTC. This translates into CSARGDLAKNIQYF.

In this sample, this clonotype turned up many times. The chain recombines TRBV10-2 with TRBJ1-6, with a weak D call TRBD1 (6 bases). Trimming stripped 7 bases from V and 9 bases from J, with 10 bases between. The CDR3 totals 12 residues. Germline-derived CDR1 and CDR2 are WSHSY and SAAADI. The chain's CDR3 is CASMDSGSPLHF. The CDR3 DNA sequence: TGCGCCAGCATGGACAGTGGTTCACCCCTCCACTTT.

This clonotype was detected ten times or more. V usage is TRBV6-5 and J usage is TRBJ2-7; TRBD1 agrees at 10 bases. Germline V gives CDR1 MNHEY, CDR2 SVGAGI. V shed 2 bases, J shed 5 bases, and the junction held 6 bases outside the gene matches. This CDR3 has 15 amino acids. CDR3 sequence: CASSYEGQGFHEQYF. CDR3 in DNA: TGTGCCAGCAGTTACGAGGGACAGGGGTTCCACGAGCAGTACTTC.

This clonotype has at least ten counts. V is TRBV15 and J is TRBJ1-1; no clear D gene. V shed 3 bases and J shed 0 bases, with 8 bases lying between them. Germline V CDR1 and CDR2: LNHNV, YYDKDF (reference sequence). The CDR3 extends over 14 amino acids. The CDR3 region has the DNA TGTGCCACCAGCAGCCAACCCGTGAACACTGAAGCTTTCTTT. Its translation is CATSSQPVNTEAFF.

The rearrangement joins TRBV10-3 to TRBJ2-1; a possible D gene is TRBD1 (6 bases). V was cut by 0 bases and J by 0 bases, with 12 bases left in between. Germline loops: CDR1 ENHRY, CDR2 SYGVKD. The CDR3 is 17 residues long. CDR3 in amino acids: CAISESKGEHSYNEQFF. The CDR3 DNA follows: TGTGCCATCAGTGAGTCGAAGGGGGAGCACTCCTACAATGAGCAGTTCTTC.

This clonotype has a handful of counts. The CDR3 here is CASSERQAGQETQYF. The CDR3 bases are TGTGCCAGCAGCGAAAGACAGGCTGGGCAAGAGACCCAGTACTTC. The V call is TRBV6-4, the J call TRBJ2-5; a weak D match, TRBD1 (6 bases). V lost 6 bases, J lost 2 bases, and 16 bases lay in between. Germline V gene lookup returns CDR1 MRHNA and CDR2 SNTAGT. The CDR3 is 15 amino acids.

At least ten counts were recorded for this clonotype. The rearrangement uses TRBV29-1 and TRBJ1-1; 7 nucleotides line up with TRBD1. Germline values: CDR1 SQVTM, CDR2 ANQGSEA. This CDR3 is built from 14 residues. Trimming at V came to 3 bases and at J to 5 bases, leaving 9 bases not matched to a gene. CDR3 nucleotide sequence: TGCAGCGTTGAGAAGACAGGGCGAAAAACTGAAGCTTTCTTT. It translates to CSVEKTGRKTEAFF.

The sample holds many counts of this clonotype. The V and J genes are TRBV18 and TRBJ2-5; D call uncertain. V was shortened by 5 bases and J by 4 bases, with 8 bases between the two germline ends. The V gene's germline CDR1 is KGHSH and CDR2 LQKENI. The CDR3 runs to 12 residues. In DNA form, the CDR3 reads TGTGCCAGCTCAGTTCGCGTAGAGACCCAGTACTTC. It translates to CASSVRVETQYF.

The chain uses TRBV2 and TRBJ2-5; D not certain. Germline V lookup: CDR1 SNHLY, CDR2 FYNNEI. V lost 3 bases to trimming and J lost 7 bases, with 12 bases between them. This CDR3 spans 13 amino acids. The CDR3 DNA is TGTGCCAGCAGTGAGAGCTTTCCGGGGACCCAGTACTTC. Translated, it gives CASSESFPGTQYF.

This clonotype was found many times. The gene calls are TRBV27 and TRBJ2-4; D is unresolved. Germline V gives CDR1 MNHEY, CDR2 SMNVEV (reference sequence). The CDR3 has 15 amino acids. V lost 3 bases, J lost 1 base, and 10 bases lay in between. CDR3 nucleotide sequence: TGTGCCAGCAGTTTGTCACAGACCGCCAAAAACATTCAGTACTTC. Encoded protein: CASSLSQTAKNIQYF.

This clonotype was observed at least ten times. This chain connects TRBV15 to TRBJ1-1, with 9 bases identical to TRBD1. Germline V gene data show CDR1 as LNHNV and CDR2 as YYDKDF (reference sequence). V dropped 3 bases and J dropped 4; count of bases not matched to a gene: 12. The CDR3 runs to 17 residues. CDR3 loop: CATSSSPGTGRVTEAFF. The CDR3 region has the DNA TGTGCCACCAGCAGCAGCCCCGGGACAGGGCGTGTCACTGAAGCTTTCTTT.

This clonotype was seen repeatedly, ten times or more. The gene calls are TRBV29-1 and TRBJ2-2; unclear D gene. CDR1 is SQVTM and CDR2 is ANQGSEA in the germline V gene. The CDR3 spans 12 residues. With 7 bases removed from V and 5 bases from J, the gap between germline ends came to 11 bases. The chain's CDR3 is CSGKSGTGELFF. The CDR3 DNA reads TGCAGCGGGAAGTCTGGTACCGGGGAGCTGTTTTTT.